Listed below are T cell receptor beta chains from one sample, sequenced in a study of CD8 T cells in Susac syndrome. In TCRdb, the immunoSEQ multiplex PCR reads were re-called with MiXCR into one record per CDR3 protein. This sample has about 76,000 distinct CDR3 sequences; under 95% occur once, and the top ten carry around 0.45%. The sequenced sample was CD8+ T cells from PBMCs. The receptor set was obtained from a human donor with Susac syndrome. CDR3s include the opening cysteine and the closing phenylalanine or tryptophan. D genes are given only for firm matches. Not every row has a clone size; where given, it reads once, few, many or a size class.

TRBV20-1	TRBD1	TRBJ2-7	NA	CSAWDRDIEQYF	TGCAGTGCGTGGGACAGGGATATCGAGCAGTACTTC
TRBV12-5	NA	TRBJ1-1	NA	CASGFSTPWDTEAFF	TGTGCTAGTGGTTTTTCGACCCCCTGGGACACTGAAGCTTTCTTT
TRBV12-3/TRBV12-4	NA	TRBJ1-1	NA	CASSEFRAPFRQTEAFF	TGTGCCAGCAGTGAATTCCGGGCCCCTTTCCGTCAGACTGAAGCTTTCTTT
TRBV20-1	TRBD2	TRBJ2-3	once	CSARASGGYTDTQYF	TGCAGTGCTAGAGCTAGCGGGGGGTACACAGATACGCAGTATTTT
TRBV30	TRBD1	TRBJ2-5	NA	CAWSTGGQETQYF	TGTGCCTGGAGTACAGGGGGACAAGAGACCCAGTACTTC
TRBV28	NA	TRBJ2-1	NA	CASSLGRDNEQFF	TGTGCCAGCAGTTTGGGCAGGGACAATGAGCAGTTCTTC
TRBV29-1	NA	TRBJ1-1	NA	CSVGPGENEAFF	TGCAGCGTTGGCCCCGGGGAAAATGAAGCTTTCTTT
TRBV6-1	TRBD1	TRBJ1-2	few	CASSPTGGTYGYTF	TGTGCCAGCAGTCCGACAGGGGGAACCTATGGCTACACCTTC
TRBV5-6	NA	TRBJ2-5	NA	CASSLARSSLGETQYF	TGTGCCAGCAGCTTGGCCCGGTCATCCCTCGGAGAGACCCAGTACTTC
TRBV7-6	NA	TRBJ2-1	NA	CASSVVWESHNEQFF	TGTGCCAGCAGCGTAGTGTGGGAGAGTCACAATGAGCAGTTCTTC
TRBV27	TRBD1	TRBJ1-1	NA	CASSLGTGVSKAFF	TGTGCCAGCAGTTTAGGGACAGGGGTCTCGAAAGCTTTCTTT
TRBV27	TRBD1	TRBJ1-1	NA	CASSFQGGNTEAFF	TGTGCCAGCAGTTTTCAGGGGGGGAACACTGAAGCTTTCTTT
TRBV6-6	NA	TRBJ1-5	once	CASRPIGINQPQHF	TGTGCCAGCAGACCAATCGGGATCAATCAGCCCCAGCATTTT
TRBV6-6	TRBD1	TRBJ1-6	NA	CASSYPQRTGLSPLHF	TGTGCCAGCAGTTACCCACAGAGGACAGGGCTTTCACCCCTCCACTTT
TRBV5-1	TRBD2	TRBJ2-5	few	CASSHGTSGGETQYF	TGCGCCAGCAGCCACGGGACTAGCGGGGGAGAGACCCAGTACTTC
TRBV5-1	TRBD1	TRBJ2-2	NA	CASSGSRGHTGELFF	TGCGCCAGCAGCGGTAGCAGGGGGCACACCGGGGAGCTGTTTTTT
TRBV18	TRBD2	TRBJ2-7	NA	CASSPGTSATYEQYF	TGTGCCAGCTCACCAGGGACTAGCGCAACCTACGAGCAGTACTTC
TRBV7-6	TRBD1	TRBJ2-5	NA	CASSLGGDRGETQYF	TGTGCCAGCAGCTTAGGGGGCGACAGGGGAGAGACCCAGTACTTC
TRBV20-1	NA	TRBJ2-1	NA	CSAREHPNYNEQFF	TGCAGTGCTAGAGAACACCCAAACTACAATGAGCAGTTCTTC
TRBV11-2	NA	TRBJ2-7	once	CASSDTDRWYEQYF	TGTGCCAGCAGCGACACCGACAGATGGTACGAGCAGTACTTC
TRBV7-9	NA	TRBJ2-5	NA	CASSGIELTNRAETQYF	TGTGCCAGCAGCGGAATCGAACTTACGAATCGGGCGGAGACCCAGTACTTC
TRBV5-4	TRBD1	TRBJ2-5	NA	CASSSPGQEETQYF	TGTGCCAGCAGCTCGCCGGGACAGGAAGAGACCCAGTACTTC
TRBV6-1	NA	TRBJ2-1	few	CASKGWATYNEQFF	TGTGCCAGCAAGGGGTGGGCGACCTACAATGAGCAGTTCTTC
TRBV20-1	NA	TRBJ2-5	NA	CSARTGSQETQYF	TGCAGTGCTCGAACGGGCAGCCAAGAGACCCAGTACTTC
TRBV19	NA	TRBJ2-7	NA	CATATGLEQYF	TGTGCCACCGCTACAGGGCTCGAGCAGTACTTC
TRBV20-1	NA	TRBJ1-2	NA	CSANPQGRVYGYTF	TGCAGTGCCAATCCCCAGGGGCGCGTCTATGGCTACACCTTC
TRBV6-1	NA	TRBJ1-2	few	CAIYATGRGLNYGYTF	TGTGCCATCTATGCGACAGGTCGGGGCCTGAACTATGGCTACACCTTC
TRBV5-6	NA	TRBJ1-1	NA	CASSPSRGVGTEAFF	TGTGCCAGCAGCCCCAGTCGGGGCGTCGGGACTGAAGCTTTCTTT
TRBV9	TRBD1	TRBJ1-1	NA	CASSGGQGTEAFF	TGTGCCAGCAGCGGGGGACAGGGAACTGAAGCTTTCTTT
TRBV2	NA	TRBJ2-1	NA	CASSFGVNEQFF	TGTGCCAGCAGTTTCGGCGTCAATGAGCAGTTCTTC
TRBV30	NA	TRBJ2-7	NA	CAWGTSLPSEQYF	TGTGCCTGGGGGACCAGCCTACCGTCCGAGCAGTACTTC
TRBV20-1	NA	TRBJ1-2	NA	CSAKKTGNYGYTF	TGCAGTGCTAAAAAGACAGGAAACTATGGCTACACCTTC
TRBV3-1	NA	TRBJ1-1	NA	CAGTGFCCEAFF	TGTGCCGGCACGGGGTTTTGCTGTGAAGCTTTCTTT
TRBV7-6	NA	TRBJ2-2	NA	CASSLAGPFPGELFF	TGTGCCAGCAGCTTAGCGGGGCCGTTTCCCGGGGAGCTGTTTTTT
TRBV6-2/TRBV6-3	NA	TRBJ2-2	NA	CASRPNMGTGELFF	TGTGCCAGCAGGCCAAACATGGGGACCGGGGAGCTGTTTTTT
TRBV25-1	NA	TRBJ1-1	NA	CASSEEGRLVTETFF	TGTGCCAGCAGTGAAGAGGGGAGGTTGGTAACTGAAACTTTCTTT
TRBV27	TRBD1	TRBJ1-1	NA	CASSEGQGITEAFF	TGTGCCAGCAGTGAGGGACAGGGGATCACTGAAGCTTTCTTT
TRBV20-1	NA	TRBJ2-4	NA	CSASTTGENIQYF	TGCAGTGCTAGTACTACGGGGGAAAACATTCAGTACTTC
TRBV5-1	TRBD1	TRBJ2-2	NA	CASSPRQGPGELFF	TGCGCCAGCAGCCCTCGACAGGGTCCCGGGGAGCTGTTTTTT
TRBV7-8	NA	TRBJ1-5	NA	CASSGERARQPQHF	TGTGCCAGCAGCGGCGAAAGGGCTCGTCAGCCCCAGCATTTT
TRBV3-1	TRBD2	TRBJ2-7	NA	CASSPGLAGSEQYF	TGTGCCAGCAGTCCTGGACTAGCGGGGAGCGAGCAGTACTTC
TRBV20-1	NA	TRBJ2-7	NA	CSALTRASSYEQYF	TGCAGTGCCCTGACGCGGGCAAGCTCCTACGAGCAGTACTTC
TRBV7-6	NA	TRBJ1-1	NA	CASSSVQGKMNTEAFF	TGTGCCAGCAGCTCCGTTCAAGGGAAAATGAACACTGAAGCTTTCTTT
TRBV20-1	NA	TRBJ2-1	NA	CSASRDLRAYNEQFF	TGCAGTGCTAGTCGGGATCTTAGGGCCTACAATGAGCAGTTCTTC
TRBV4-3	NA	TRBJ2-2	NA	CASSQAWRQGLTGELFF	TGCGCCAGCAGCCAAGCCTGGCGCCAGGGGCTCACCGGGGAGCTGTTTTTT